This TCR beta chain originates from a study of T cells in localized non-small cell lung cancer. TCRdb's table, derived via immunoSEQ multiplex PCR, lists solely in-frame clones and lacks some. The sample has over 5,000 clones, around 60% seen once; the top ten hold 3.8%. Study conclusions and caveats: In adjacent lung appeared a median approximately 57 of the top 100 tumor clones.

About this clone: Its antigen remains unknown.

The CDR3 totals 16 residues. The V and J ends lost 1 base and 2 bases respectively, with 15 bases between them. Germline V CDR1 and CDR2: LNHNV, YYDKDF (reference sequence). This chain links TRBV15 with TRBJ2-7, with D maybe TRBD1 (6 bases). This sequence originates from a male donor at least 60 years old with stage I squamous cell lung carcinoma. Sequenced here: lymph node tissue, sampled before any cancer treatment. CDR3 amino acids: CATSRVGAGATYEQYF. The DNA for the CDR3 is TGTGCCACCAGCAGAGTTGGGGCAGGGGCGACCTACGAGCAGTACTTC.